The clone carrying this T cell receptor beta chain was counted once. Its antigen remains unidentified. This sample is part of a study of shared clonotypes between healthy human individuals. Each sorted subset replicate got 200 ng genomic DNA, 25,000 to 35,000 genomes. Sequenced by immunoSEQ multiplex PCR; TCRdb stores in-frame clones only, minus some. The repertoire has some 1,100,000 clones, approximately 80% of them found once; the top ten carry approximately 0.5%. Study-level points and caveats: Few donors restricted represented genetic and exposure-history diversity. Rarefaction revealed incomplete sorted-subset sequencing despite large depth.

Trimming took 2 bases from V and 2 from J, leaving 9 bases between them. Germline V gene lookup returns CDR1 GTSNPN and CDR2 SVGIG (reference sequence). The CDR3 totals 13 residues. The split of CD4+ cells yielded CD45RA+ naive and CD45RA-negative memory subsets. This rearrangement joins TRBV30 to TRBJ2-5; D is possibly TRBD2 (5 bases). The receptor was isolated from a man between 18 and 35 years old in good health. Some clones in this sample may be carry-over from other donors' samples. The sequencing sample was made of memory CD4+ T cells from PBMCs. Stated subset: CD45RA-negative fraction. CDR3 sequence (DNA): TGTGCCTGGAGTACTAGAGGGCAAGAGACCCAGTACTTC. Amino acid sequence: CAWSTRGQETQYF.